The clone carrying this T cell receptor beta chain was recorded a few times. Since all of the isolated RNA was reverse transcribed, expressed TCRB transcripts were what got sequenced. Clones were read by immunoSEQ multiplex PCR, and TCRdb kept only the in-frame ones, dropping some. Of 350,000 to 400,000 clones in the sample, about 15% are singletons; the top ten hold approximately 0.02%. This entry belongs to a study of beta chain features in type 1 diabetes. V lost 3 bases to trimming and J lost 8 bases; unmatched junction nucleotides: 15. CDR1 and CDR2 from the germline V gene are SNHLY and FYNNEI. The CDR3 is 17 residues long.

The rearrangement links TRBV2 to TRBJ2-1, with 8 bases aligning to TRBD1. The sample comprised naive CD4+ T cells from blood. The TCR comes from a woman aged 18-35 years in good health. CDR3 loop: CASSESRTGTRDHEQFF. Here the CDR3 DNA reads TGTGCCAGCAGTGAGAGTCGGACAGGGACGAGAGACCATGAGCAGTTCTTC.